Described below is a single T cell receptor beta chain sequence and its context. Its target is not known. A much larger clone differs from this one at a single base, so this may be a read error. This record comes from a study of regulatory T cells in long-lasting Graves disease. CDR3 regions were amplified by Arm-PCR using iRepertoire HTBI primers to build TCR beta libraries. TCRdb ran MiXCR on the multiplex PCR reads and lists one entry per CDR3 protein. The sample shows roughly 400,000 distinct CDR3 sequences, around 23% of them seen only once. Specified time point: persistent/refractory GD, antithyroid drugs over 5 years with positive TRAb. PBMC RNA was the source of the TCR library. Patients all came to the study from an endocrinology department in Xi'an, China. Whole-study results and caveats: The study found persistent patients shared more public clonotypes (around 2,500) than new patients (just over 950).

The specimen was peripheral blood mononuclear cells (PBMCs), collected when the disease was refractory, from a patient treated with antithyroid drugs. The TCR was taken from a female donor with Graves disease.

The CDR3 loop is CVSSNQRERAVEQYF. CDR3 nucleotide sequence: TGTGTCAGCAGTAACCAGCGGGAGCGCGCTGTCGAGCAGTACTTC. V is TRBV2 and J is TRBJ2-7, with 8 bases matching TRBD2. This CDR3 comprises 15 residues. In germline, CDR1 is SNHLY, CDR2 FYNNEI.